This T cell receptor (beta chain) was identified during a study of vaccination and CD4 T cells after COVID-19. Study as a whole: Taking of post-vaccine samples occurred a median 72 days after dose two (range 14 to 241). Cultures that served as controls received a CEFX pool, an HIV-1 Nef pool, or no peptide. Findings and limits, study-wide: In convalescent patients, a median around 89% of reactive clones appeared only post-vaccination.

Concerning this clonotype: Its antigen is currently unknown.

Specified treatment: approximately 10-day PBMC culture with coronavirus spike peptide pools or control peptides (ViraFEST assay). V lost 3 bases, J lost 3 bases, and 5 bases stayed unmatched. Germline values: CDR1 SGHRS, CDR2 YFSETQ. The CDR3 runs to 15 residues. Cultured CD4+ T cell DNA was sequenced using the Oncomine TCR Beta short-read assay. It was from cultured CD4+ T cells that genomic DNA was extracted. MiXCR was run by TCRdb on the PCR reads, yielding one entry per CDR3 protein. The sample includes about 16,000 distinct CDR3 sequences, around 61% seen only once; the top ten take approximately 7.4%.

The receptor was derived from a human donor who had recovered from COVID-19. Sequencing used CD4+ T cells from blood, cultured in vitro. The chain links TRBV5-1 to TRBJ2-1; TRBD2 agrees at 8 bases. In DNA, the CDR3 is TGCGCCAGCAGCTCCCCGGGGGGGGACTACAATGAGCAGTTCTTC. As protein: CASSSPGGDYNEQFF. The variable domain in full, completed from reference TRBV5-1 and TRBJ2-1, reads KAGVTQTPRYLIKTRGQQVTLSCSPISGHRSVSWYQQTPGQGLQFLFEYFSETQRNKGNFPGRFSGRQFSNSRSEMNVSTLELGDSALYLCASSSPGGDYNEQFFGPGTRLTVL.